The 30 T cell receptor beta chains reported below all come from one sample, sequenced in a study of OX40 agonist ivuxolimab in advanced cancers. Sequencing used immunoSEQ multiplex PCR; TCRdb keeps in-frame clones, though not all of them. This table holds some 17,000 clones, 75% to 85% found once. Source: CD4+ or CD8+ T cells sorted from blood, taken in a trial of the OX40 agonist ivuxolimab. The origin of the receptors is an adult with an advanced solid tumor such as melanoma, head and neck, liver or kidney cancer.

This clone was seen more than once but under ten times. V is TRBV5-1 and J is TRBJ1-3, with D possibly being TRBD1 (5 bases). The V end lost 0 bases, the J end lost 0 bases, and 13 bases lay between the germline ends. Germline V gene lookup returns CDR1 SGHRS and CDR2 YFSETQ. This CDR3 is 17 amino acids long. CDR3: CASSLAGTGPSGNTIYF. CDR3 nucleotide sequence: TGCGCCAGCAGCTTGGCCGGAACAGGCCCCTCTGGAAACACCATATATTTT.

The chain combines TRBV5-6 with TRBJ2-1; D gene unclear. The CDR3 sequence is 16 residues long. V was shortened by 0 bases and J by 1 base, with 11 bases between the two germline ends. CDR1 SGHDT and CDR2 YYEEEE come from the germline V gene. CDR3 coding DNA: TGTGCCAGCAGCTTGGGGTCCCTCCGGTCCTACAATGAGCAGTTCTTC. Its protein is CASSLGSLRSYNEQFF.

The chain joins TRBV5-4 to TRBJ2-5; D is unclear. V was cut by 2 bases and J by 1 base, with 9 bases left in between. The CDR3 totals 14 residues. Looked up from germline, CDR1 is SGHNT and CDR2 is YYREEE (reference sequence). The DNA for the CDR3 is TGTGCCAGCAGCTTAGGCCAGGTCCAAGAGACCCAGTACTTC. Its translation: CASSLGQVQETQYF.

The chain employs TRBV21-1 and TRBJ2-7; the DNA was not compared with TRBD2, the D call given in the table. TRBV21-1 is a recognized pseudogene. This CDR3 is 17 amino acids long. CDR3 region: CASSKEIAASGSYEQYF. The DNA of the CDR3 is TGTGCCAGCAGCAAAGAAATCGCGGCTAGCGGATCCTACGAGCAGTACTTC.

The chain employs TRBV15 and TRBJ1-4; 8 bases fit TRBD1. CDR1 is LNHNV and CDR2 is YYDKDF in the germline V gene (reference sequence). After removal of 4 bases from V and 1 base from J, the junction contained 8 bases not matched to a gene. The CDR3 sequence is 17 residues long. The CDR3 coding sequence is TGTGCCACCAGCACCCCAGGACAGGGAGTAACTAATGAAAAACTGTTTTTT. This translates into CATSTPGQGVTNEKLFF.

This chain connects TRBV6-5 to TRBJ1-5; D gene uncertain. From germline, CDR1 is MNHEY and CDR2 SVGAGI. Trimming left V 6 bases short and J 0 bases short, with 6 bases between. The CDR3 loop spans 13 amino acids. The CDR3 here is CASSGDSNQPQHF. CDR3 DNA sequence: TGTGCCAGCAGCGGGGATAGCAATCAGCCCCAGCATTTT.

The gene calls are TRBV10-3 and TRBJ1-4; D remains ambiguous. Germline V gene sequence: CDR1 ENHRY, CDR2 SYGVKD. The CDR3 is made up of 15 amino acids. V gave up 0 bases and J gave up 0 bases, with 5 bases separating them. The CDR3 region is CAISESPPTNEKLFF. The CDR3 coding sequence is TGTGCCATCAGTGAGTCTCCGCCAACTAATGAAAAACTGTTTTTT.

The J gene is TRBJ2-3, the V gene TRBV15; 7 bases map to TRBD2. Germline CDR1 LNHNV, CDR2 YYDKDF (reference sequence). The V and J ends lost 6 bases and 4 bases, in that order; junction bases with no gene match: 7. CDR3 length: 14 residues. Written as DNA, the CDR3 is TGTGCCACCAGGGGAACGCGGGAGCCAGATACGCAGTATTTT. It translates to CATRGTREPDTQYF.

The rearrangement links TRBV7-9 to TRBJ1-1, with D hard to call. Trimming pared 3 bases from V and 4 bases from J, leaving 15 bases between. The V gene's germline CDR1 is SEHNR and CDR2 FQNEAQ (reference sequence). The length of the CDR3 is 15 residues. CDR3 loop: CASSLLNSAGTEAFF. As DNA, the CDR3 is TGTGCCAGCAGCTTGTTAAATTCGGCGGGCACTGAAGCTTTCTTT.

The chain combines TRBV11-2 with TRBJ2-7; TRBD2 matches at 9 bases. The CDR3 consists of 16 residues. Germline V lookup: CDR1 SGHAT, CDR2 FQNNGV. Trimming cost V 1 base and J 6 bases; bases outside gene matches: 10. The CDR3 reads CASSLGLVAGEVEQYF. Written as DNA, the CDR3 is TGTGCCAGCAGCTTAGGACTCGTAGCGGGAGAGGTCGAGCAGTACTTC.

V usage is TRBV7-8 and J usage is TRBJ1-1; 9 nucleotides line up with TRBD1. The CDR3 length is 14 residues. The ends lost 6 bases at V and 3 bases at J; junction bases unmatched: 5. Germline CDR1 and CDR2: SGHVS and FQNEAQ. The DNA of the CDR3 is TGTGCCAGCAGATACAGGGGGCTGGACACTGAAGCTTTCTTT. Its protein is CASRYRGLDTEAFF.

This chain uses TRBV19 with TRBJ2-7; D perhaps matches TRBD2 (6 bases). The CDR3 has 14 residues. V lost 6 bases to trimming and J lost 3 bases, with 15 bases between them. CDR1 LNHDA and CDR2 SQIVND come from the germline V gene (reference sequence). CDR3 nucleotide sequence: TGTGCCAGTAGCGCAGACAGACTAGACTACGAGCAGTACTTC. Protein product: CASSADRLDYEQYF.

V and J are TRBV30 and TRBJ1-6; D is unclear. Trimming took 1 base from V and 10 from J, leaving 8 bases between them. CDR3 size: 12 residues. Germline V gene sequence: CDR1 GTSNPN, CDR2 SVGIG (reference sequence). DNA of the CDR3: TGTGCCTGGAGTGGGTTAGGATCACCCCTCCACTTT. Translation gives CAWSGLGSPLHF.

V and J are TRBV30 and TRBJ2-4; D is possibly TRBD1 (6 bases). The CDR3 consists of 13 residues. Germline V gene sequence: CDR1 GTSNPN, CDR2 SVGIG (reference sequence). V lost 3 bases and J lost 8, with 14 bases in between. CDR3 region: CAWSLNRVDIQYF. In nucleotides, the CDR3 is TGTGCCTGGAGCCTCAACAGGGTAGACATTCAGTACTTC.

This clone was observed a single time. CDR3: CASSIWGEGNQPQHF. CDR3 nucleotides: TGTGCCAGTAGTATCTGGGGGGAGGGCAATCAGCCCCAGCATTTT. This chain joins TRBV19 and TRBJ1-5; TRBD1 might be the D (5 bases). Germline CDR1 LNHDA, CDR2 SQIVND (reference sequence). This CDR3 contains 15 residues. The V gene lost 3 bases and the J gene lost 2 bases, with 11 bases spanning the gap.

This clone was picked up one time. The V gene is TRBV19, the J gene TRBJ2-1; 8 bases are shared with TRBD2. V lost 5 bases, J lost 4 bases, and 7 bases stayed unmatched. This CDR3 has 15 amino acids. Germline CDR1 LNHDA, CDR2 SQIVND (reference sequence). The CDR3 is CASSRSGRGYNEQFF. The CDR3 DNA follows: TGTGCCAGTAGTCGAAGCGGGAGAGGTTACAATGAGCAGTTCTTC.

This chain uses TRBV27 with TRBJ2-7, with D perhaps matching TRBD1 or TRBD2 (5 bases each). CDR1 is MNHEY and CDR2 is SMNVEV in the germline V gene (reference sequence). This CDR3 is built from 14 residues. With 3 bases removed from V and 3 bases from J, the gap between germline ends came to 12 bases. CDR3 DNA sequence: TGTGCCAGCAGTTTGAGGGGCGGTTACTACGAGCAGTACTTC. It yields the protein CASSLRGGYYEQYF.

The chain couples TRBV4-2 to TRBJ1-6; D gene unclear. V was shortened by 2 bases and J by 1 base, with 0 bases between the two germline ends. Germline loops: CDR1 LGHNA, CDR2 YNFKEQ. The CDR3 spans 13 residues. The CDR3 is CASSQSYNSPLHF. The CDR3 nucleotides read TGTGCCAGCAGCCAATCCTATAATTCACCCCTCCACTTT.

Comment on this clone: The identical CDR3 is also encoded by other nucleotide sequences in the sample. The chain has TRBV7-9 and TRBJ2-3; TRBD1 aligns across 12 bases. Trimming at V came to 3 bases and at J to 5 bases, leaving 3 bases not matched to a gene. This CDR3 region has 15 residues. Germline lookup yields CDR1 SEHNR and CDR2 FQNEAQ (reference sequence). The CDR3 spells CASSFWDRGQDTQYF. The CDR3 DNA is TGTGCCAGCAGCTTCTGGGACAGGGGGCAAGATACGCAGTATTTT.

The genes are TRBV11-2 and TRBJ2-3; TRBD2 matches at 13 bases. CDR1 and CDR2 from the germline V gene are SGHAT and FQNNGV. The trim removed 2 bases at V and 4 bases at J, leaving 0 bases unmatched. This CDR3 has 15 residues. CDR3 loop: CASSLTSGGADTQYF. CDR3 in DNA: TGTGCCAGCAGCTTAACTAGCGGGGGGGCAGATACGCAGTATTTT.

In this sample, this clone is large. The genes are TRBV23-1 and TRBJ1-2; TRBD1 is a possible D gene (6 bases). TRBV23-1 is an ORF, with its function uncertain. V dropped 0 bases and J dropped 5 bases, with 13 bases sitting between them. The CDR3 is 15 amino acids. The CDR3 DNA follows: TGCGCCAGCAGTCAATCTTGGGGGCCGTTGTATGGCTACACCTTC. Amino acids: CASSQSWGPLYGYTF.

This clone was recorded a few times. This rearrangement joins TRBV7-2 to TRBJ2-3; 10 nucleotides align to TRBD2. Unmatched junction bases numbered 12, after V lost 2 bases and J lost 7 bases. There are 17 residues in the CDR3. From germline, CDR1 is SGHTA and CDR2 FQGNSA. DNA for the CDR3: TGTGCCAGCAGCTTATTGGGGGCTAGCGGGAGAGGAAATACGCAGTATTTT. This codes for CASSLLGASGRGNTQYF.

The V gene is TRBV9, the J gene TRBJ1-5; weak D call: TRBD1 (6 bases). Germline CDR1 reads SGDLS; CDR2 reads YYNGEE. The CDR3 consists of 20 residues. V was cut by 2 bases and J by 1 base, with 25 bases left in between. CDR3 loop: CASSVQNWGQDEESNQPQHF. The CDR3 DNA reads TGTGCCAGCAGCGTCCAAAACTGGGGGCAGGATGAAGAGAGCAATCAGCCCCAGCATTTT. The whole variable domain, remainder taken from reference TRBV9 and TRBJ1-5, is DSGVTQTPKHLITATGQRVTLRCSPRSGDLSVYWYQQSLDQGLQFLIQYYNGEERAKGNILERFSAQQFPDLHSELNLSSLELGDSALYFCASSVQNWGQDEESNQPQHFGDGTRLSIL.

V gene TRBV2 combines with J gene TRBJ1-5; D may be TRBD1 (5 bases). Trimming left V 6 bases short and J 0 bases short, with 6 bases between. Germline V gives CDR1 SNHLY, CDR2 FYNNEI. The CDR3 spans 13 residues. The CDR3 region has the DNA TGTGCCAGCAGACAGGATAGCAATCAGCCCCAGCATTTT. The encoded protein is CASRQDSNQPQHF.

The V gene is TRBV7-9, the J gene TRBJ2-1; 9 positions agree with TRBD2. Looked up from germline, CDR1 is SEHNR and CDR2 is FQNEAQ (reference sequence). The CDR3 loop spans 15 amino acids. Germline trimming cut 3 bases from V and 8 bases from J; bases unmatched to any gene: 8. CDR3 DNA: TGTGCCAGCAGCTTGACTAGCGGAGGAGGGGATGAGCAGTTCTTC. This encodes CASSLTSGGGDEQFF.

This chain joins TRBV6-5 and TRBJ1-2, with a weak D call TRBD1 (5 bases). This CDR3 is built from 13 residues. V lost 6 bases and J 4 bases, leaving 12 bases between the germline ends. Germline V gene sequence: CDR1 MNHEY, CDR2 SVGAGI. CDR3 sequence: CASSFDRVYGYTF. The CDR3 region has the DNA TGTGCCAGCAGCTTTGACAGAGTCTATGGCTACACCTTC.

The chain recombines TRBV5-1 with TRBJ2-3; 16 bases are a match to TRBD2. The CDR3 totals 20 residues. Germline V lookup: CDR1 SGHRS, CDR2 YFSETQ. J was trimmed by 2 bases and V by 4 bases; bases with no gene match: 13. The CDR3 loop reads CASSTRPGTSGGAPTDTQYF. CDR3 DNA sequence: TGCGCCAGCAGCACCCGTCCCGGGACTAGCGGGGGGGCCCCCACAGATACGCAGTATTTT.

V gene TRBV5-6 combines with J gene TRBJ1-1; 7 bases fit TRBD1. Per the germline V gene, CDR1 is SGHDT and CDR2 is YYEEEE. This CDR3 comprises 15 residues. Trimming removed 3 bases from V and 7 bases from J; junction bases left unmatched: 12. The chain's CDR3 is CASSWTGASPREAFF. In DNA form, the CDR3 reads TGTGCCAGCAGCTGGACAGGCGCTTCGCCCCGTGAAGCTTTCTTT.

This clone was seen just once. This sequence joins TRBV9 and TRBJ1-1; D gene uncertain. The CDR3 loop spans 13 amino acids. Germline-derived CDR1 and CDR2 are SGDLS and YYNGEE. The V gene lost 3 bases and the J gene lost 5 bases, with 11 bases spanning the gap. This CDR3 reads CASSANLGTEAFF. The CDR3 DNA reads as TGTGCCAGCAGCGCGAACCTAGGTACTGAAGCTTTCTTT.

The chain has TRBV10-3 and TRBJ1-1; D is ambiguous. Germline V CDR1 and CDR2: ENHRY, SYGVKD. The CDR3 is 15 amino acids. V was clipped by 6 bases and J by 0 bases, with 14 bases between them. CDR3 in amino acids: CAIREGEAMNTEAFF. As DNA, the CDR3 is TGTGCCATCAGAGAGGGAGAGGCTATGAACACTGAAGCTTTCTTT.